Shown below are 26 T cell receptor beta chains from a single sample sequenced in a study of cytomegalovirus exposure and HLA in healthy donors. A multiplex PCR was run with 60 Vbeta primers and 13 Jbeta primers. Data came from immunoSEQ multiplex PCR; TCRdb stores just in-frame clones and leaves some out. The sample lists fewer than 250,000 clones, over 70% occurring once. What was sequenced was PBMCs. The receptor source for this set is a woman aged 30 to 39 in good health and CMV-seropositive.

This chain joins TRBV7-2 and TRBJ2-7; tentatively, D is TRBD1 (7 bases). This CDR3 contains 15 residues. The germline V gene encodes CDR1 SGHTA and CDR2 FQGNSA. Trimming took 5 bases from V and 2 from J, leaving 16 bases between them. The chain's CDR3 is CASSHGGGTAYEQYF. DNA for the CDR3: TGTGCCAGCAGCCATGGAGGCGGGACAGCCTACGAGCAGTACTTC.

The sample holds one count of this clone. This chain joins TRBV10-3 and TRBJ2-1; 10 positions match TRBD2. The CDR3 loop spans 15 amino acids. V trimming: 2 bases; J trimming: 5 bases; junction bases outside the gene matches: 3. Germline lookup yields CDR1 ENHRY and CDR2 SYGVKD. Here the CDR3 DNA reads TGTGCCATCAGTGAGACTAGCGGGACCCACAATGAGCAGTTCTTC. Translation: CAISETSGTHNEQFF.

J is TRBJ2-3 and V is TRBV7-2; a possible D gene is TRBD2 (6 bases). CDR1 is SGHTA, CDR2 FQGNSA, per germline. The CDR3 is 17 residues long. The V end was cut by 5 bases, the J end by 0 bases, with 18 bases between. CDR3 nucleotides: TGTGCCAGCAGCCCCCGGGTTAGCGGAACAAGCACAGATACGCAGTATTTT. Protein product: CASSPRVSGTSTDTQYF.

This rearrangement joins TRBV10-2 to TRBJ2-3; TRBD2 matches 16 bases. Germline CDR1 and CDR2: WSHSY and SAAADI. J lost 3 bases, V lost 6 bases, and 12 bases had no gene match. This CDR3 comprises 19 residues. The CDR3 coding sequence is TGCGCCAGCAGCGGGACTAGCGGGAGGGCCCTCGGTGAGACAGATACGCAGTATTTT. This sequence encodes CASSGTSGRALGETDTQYF.

V usage is TRBV27 and J usage is TRBJ2-7; D possibly corresponds to TRBD2 (5 bases). This CDR3 is 14 amino acids long. CDR1 and CDR2 from the germline V gene are MNHEY and SMNVEV (reference sequence). V lost 3 bases and J 1 base, leaving 10 bases between the germline ends. CDR3 amino acids: CASSFGGLSYEQYF. The DNA for the CDR3 is TGTGCCAGCAGTTTTGGCGGGTTATCCTACGAGCAGTACTTC.

This clone came up a few times. The chain joins TRBV2 to TRBJ2-1; 7 bases map to TRBD2. CDR1 is SNHLY, CDR2 FYNNEI, per germline. There are 12 residues in the CDR3. The J segment lost 3 bases and the V segment lost 8 bases, leaving 1 base of the junction unmatched. CDR3: CASGGSYNEQFF. In DNA, the CDR3 is TGTGCCAGCGGCGGGAGCTACAATGAGCAGTTCTTC.

V is TRBV9 and J is TRBJ2-2; TRBD2 matches at 7 bases. The CDR3 spans 15 residues. Germline V CDR1 and CDR2: SGDLS, YYNGEE. Losses at the gene ends were 4 bases for V and 7 bases for J; bases not matched to a gene: 10. CDR3 in DNA: TGTGCCAGCAGCACCAGAGCGGGAACGGTCGGGGAGCTGTTTTTT. This sequence encodes CASSTRAGTVGELFF. Based on the CDR3 plus reference TRBV9 and TRBJ2-2, the full variable domain is DSGVTQTPKHLITATGQRVTLRCSPRSGDLSVYWYQQSLDQGLQFLIQYYNGEERAKGNILERFSAQQFPDLHSELNLSSLELGDSALYFCASSTRAGTVGELFFGEGSRLTVL.

The rearrangement links TRBV28 to TRBJ1-1, with 7 bases identical to TRBD1. The germline CDR1 and CDR2 sequences are MDHEN and SYDVKM. V lost 8 bases to trimming and J lost 12 bases; unmatched junction nucleotides: 12. This CDR3 region has 12 residues. CDR3 bases: TGTGCCAGCGGATCTCTCACAGGGGAAACTTTCTTT. Protein: CASGSLTGETFF.

V is TRBV14 and J is TRBJ1-1, with D possibly matching TRBD1 (5 bases). Germline V gene data show CDR1 as SGHDN and CDR2 as FVKESK. The CDR3 consists of 12 residues. The V end was cut by 1 base, the J end by 7 bases, with 7 bases between. The CDR3 nucleotides are TGTGCCAGCAGCCAAGCCCAGGGTGAAGCTTTCTTT. Translated: CASSQAQGEAFF. Full variable domain (missing parts from reference TRBV14 and TRBJ1-1): EAGVTQFPSHSVIEKGQTVTLRCDPISGHDNLYWYRRVMGKEIKFLLHFVKESKQDESGMPNNRFLAERTGGTYSTLKVQPAELEDSGVYFCASSQAQGEAFFGQGTRLTVV.

The chain recombines TRBV27 with TRBJ2-7, with 10 bases fitting TRBD2. CDR3 length: 15 amino acids. Losses at the gene ends were 8 bases for V and 2 bases for J; bases not matched to a gene: 9. CDR1 and CDR2 (germline): MNHEY, SMNVEV (reference sequence). The CDR3 sequence is CASGGLGTSAYEQYF. CDR3 coding DNA: TGTGCCAGCGGGGGATTGGGGACTAGCGCCTACGAGCAGTACTTC.

The genes are TRBV4-1 and TRBJ2-1; 8 nucleotides agree with TRBD2. After removal of 1 base from V and 6 bases from J, the junction contained 5 bases not matched to a gene. CDR3 length: 15 residues. Germline CDR1 and CDR2: MGHRA and YSYEKL. The CDR3 region is CASSQGAGEVNEQFF. In DNA, the CDR3 is TGCGCCAGCAGCCAAGGAGCGGGAGAGGTCAATGAGCAGTTCTTC.

J is TRBJ2-1 and V is TRBV5-1; TRBD1 is a possible D gene (6 bases). The germline gives CDR1 SGHRS, CDR2 YFSETQ. Between the trimmed V and J ends, which lost 3 bases and 3 bases, there was a span of 22 bases. This CDR3 has 18 amino acids. CDR3 sequence (DNA): TGCGCCAGCAGCTCATTGGTGCCTTCAGGGGCGAGCTACAATGAGCAGTTCTTC. Its translation is CASSSLVPSGASYNEQFF.

This clone was found once. The rearrangement uses TRBV7-9 and TRBJ2-5, with 9 bases that match TRBD1. The V gene's germline CDR1 is SEHNR and CDR2 FQNEAQ (reference sequence). The CDR3 runs 13 residues. The junction had 7 bases not matched to a gene; V was cut back by 10 bases and J by 4 bases. CDR3 nucleotides: TGTGCCATTACCGGGACAGGGCTAGAGACCCAGTACTTC. Amino acids: CAITGTGLETQYF.

The J gene is TRBJ2-7, the V gene TRBV5-1; D possibly corresponds to TRBD2 (6 bases). V was shortened by 5 bases and J by 4 bases, with 16 bases between the two germline ends. The CDR3 is made up of 14 amino acids. Germline values: CDR1 SGHRS, CDR2 YFSETQ. For the CDR3, the DNA is TGCGCCAGCAGGATAATAGCGGATTTGTACGAGCAGTACTTC. The encoded protein is CASRIIADLYEQYF.

The chain carries TRBV5-5 and TRBJ1-5; 9 bases match TRBD1. V trimming: 4 bases; J trimming: 6 bases; junction bases outside the gene matches: 8. The CDR3 contains 15 residues. CDR1 and CDR2 from the germline V gene are SGHKS and YYEKEE (reference sequence). The CDR3 loop reads CASSLVDRGIQPQHF. The CDR3 bases are TGTGCCAGCAGCCTGGTGGACAGGGGAATTCAGCCCCAGCATTTT.

This clone was counted a few times. The rearrangement joins TRBV28 to TRBJ1-5; 7 bases are a match to TRBD1. V gave up 3 bases and J gave up 7 bases; unmatched junction bases: 9. The V gene's germline CDR1 is MDHEN and CDR2 SYDVKM. The CDR3 is made up of 15 amino acids. CDR3 sequence reads: CASSLPQGKKQPQHF. The CDR3 coding sequence is TGTGCCAGCAGTTTGCCACAGGGGAAGAAACAGCCCCAGCATTTT. The full variable domain, rest sourced from reference TRBV28 and TRBJ1-5, is DVKVTQSSRYLVKRTGEKVFLECVQDMDHENMFWYRQDPGLGLRLIYFSYDVKMKEKGDIPEGYSVSREKKERFSLILESASTNQTSMYLCASSLPQGKKQPQHFGDGTRLSIL.

The chain combines TRBV29-1 with TRBJ1-1; a weak D match, TRBD1 (6 bases). Germline V CDR1 and CDR2: SQVTM, ANQGSEA. V was shortened by 0 bases and J by 4 bases, with 12 bases between the two germline ends. CDR3 length: 14 residues. For the CDR3, the DNA is TGCAGCGTTGAAGACGGGACACCCCTCACTGAAGCTTTCTTT. This sequence encodes CSVEDGTPLTEAFF.

The chain joins TRBV11-1 to TRBJ2-5; TRBD2 aligns across 7 bases. The J call may be in error: the DNA end matches TRBJ2-7 better. Germline V gives CDR1 SGHAT, CDR2 FQDESV (reference sequence). The CDR3 runs 16 residues. The CDR3 spells CASSLRGGSPTYEQYF. The CDR3 DNA reads as TGTGCCAGCAGCTTACGGGGAGGGTCGCCGACCTACGAGCAGTACTTC.

A word on this clone: The junction departs from germline at one end; a sequencing error may be responsible. Within the sample, other DNA sequences also encode this same CDR3. The gene calls are TRBV10-1 and TRBJ1-1; possible D gene TRBD1, 5 bases. The CDR3 loop spans 13 amino acids. Germline V gene sequence: CDR1 WNHNN, CDR2 SYGVQD (reference sequence). The CDR3, as DNA: TGCGCCAACCCGCGGGGCAGAAACACTGAGGCTTTCTTT. Encoded protein: CANPRGRNTEAFF.

The chain recombines TRBV19 with TRBJ1-5, with 11 bases fitting TRBD1. Unmatched junction bases numbered 7, after V lost 6 bases and J lost 0 bases. The germline gives CDR1 LNHDA, CDR2 SQIVND (reference sequence). This CDR3 is built from 17 residues. CDR3 DNA sequence: TGTGCCAGTAGGACCGGGACAGGGGGTTATAGCAATCAGCCCCAGCATTTT. Encoded protein: CASRTGTGGYSNQPQHF.

The chain carries TRBV29-1 and TRBJ2-1; 7 nucleotides agree with TRBD2. Germline values: CDR1 SQVTM, CDR2 ANQGSEA. Germline trimming cut 8 bases from V and 2 bases from J; bases unmatched to any gene: 3. The CDR3 totals 12 residues. CDR3 sequence (DNA): TGCAGCCTGGGGGGGACCTACAATGAGCAGTTCTTC. It yields the protein CSLGGTYNEQFF.

This clone was detected once. The rearrangement uses TRBV7-9 and TRBJ2-7; D possibly corresponds to TRBD1 (7 bases). Trimming pared 2 bases from V and 0 bases from J, leaving 14 bases between. This CDR3 contains 16 residues. The germline V gene encodes CDR1 SEHNR and CDR2 FQNEAQ (reference sequence). Written as DNA, the CDR3 is TGTGCCAGCAGCTTAATCAGGGGGGTCAGCTCCTACGAGCAGTACTTC. Residues: CASSLIRGVSSYEQYF. The variable domain in full, completed from reference TRBV7-9 and TRBJ2-7, reads DTGVSQNPRHKITKRGQNVTFRCDPISEHNRLYWYRQTLGQGPEFLTYFQNEAQLEKSRLLSDRFSAERPKGSFSTLEIQRTEQGDSAMYLCASSLIRGVSSYEQYFGPGTRLTVT.

The chain carries TRBV6-6 and TRBJ2-2; maybe TRBD1 (5 bases). The CDR3 has 14 amino acids. The germline V gene encodes CDR1 MNHNY and CDR2 SVGAGI (reference sequence). Trimming left V 2 bases short and J 6 bases short, with 10 bases between. The CDR3 nucleotides read TGTGCCAGCAGTTACCAGGGTGAGGCCGGGGAGCTGTTTTTT. This sequence encodes CASSYQGEAGELFF.

V usage is TRBV6-5 and J usage is TRBJ2-1, with 8 nucleotides matching TRBD1. V lost 2 bases to trimming and J lost 4 bases; unmatched junction nucleotides: 4. The germline gives CDR1 MNHEY, CDR2 SVGAGI. There are 15 residues in the CDR3. CDR3 DNA sequence: TGTGCCAGCAGTTACGACAGGGGCCCTTACAATGAGCAGTTCTTC. Translation: CASSYDRGPYNEQFF.

The rearrangement joins TRBV28 to TRBJ2-7, with D unresolved. Germline V gene sequence: CDR1 MDHEN, CDR2 SYDVKM. Trimming stripped 7 bases from V and 3 bases from J, with 16 bases between. There are 14 residues in the CDR3. The CDR3 here is CASTLMGVHYEQYF. The CDR3 coding sequence is TGTGCCAGCACCTTAATGGGCGTCCACTACGAGCAGTACTTC.

V gene TRBV18 combines with J gene TRBJ2-3; D is unclear. The V end was cut by 1 base, the J end by 3 bases, with 5 bases between. CDR1 and CDR2 (germline): KGHSH, LQKENI. CDR3 length: 13 residues. DNA of the CDR3: TGTGCCAGCTCACCACGCAGAACAGATACGCAGTATTTT. This sequence encodes CASSPRRTDTQYF.